The 26 T cell receptor beta chains below were found in one sample sequenced in a study of T cell responses to AZD1222 COVID-19 vaccine. Assay: immunoSEQ multiplex PCR; the TCRdb copy retains only in-frame clones and omits some. Of 150,000 or so clones listed, less than 95% are singletons. Here the sequenced sample was peripheral blood, taken on day 0 of AZD1222 vaccination. These receptors were collected from an adult in good health.

The rearrangement links TRBV11-2 to TRBJ2-7; 11 bases agree with TRBD1. V shed 5 bases and J 5 bases; nucleotides not matched to a gene: 11. This CDR3 contains 16 residues. Per the germline V gene, CDR1 is SGHAT and CDR2 is FQNNGV. The CDR3 sequence: CASSPWTGGAGDEQYF. The DNA of the CDR3 is TGTGCCAGCAGCCCTTGGACAGGGGGCGCGGGCGACGAGCAGTACTTC.

The chain combines TRBV18 with TRBJ2-2; TRBD2 matches at 7 bases. Per the germline V gene, CDR1 is KGHSH and CDR2 is LQKENI. The CDR3 length is 17 residues. Losses at the gene ends were 0 bases for V and 0 bases for J; bases not matched to a gene: 4. The CDR3, as DNA: TGTGCCAGCTCACCACCCCAGCGGGGAACGAACACCGGGGAGCTGTTTTTT. This encodes CASSPPQRGTNTGELFF.

The rearrangement links TRBV27 to TRBJ2-7; 8 bases agree with TRBD1. Looked up from germline, CDR1 is MNHEY and CDR2 is SMNVEV (reference sequence). The V and J ends lost 2 bases and 7 bases, in that order; junction bases with no gene match: 13. This CDR3 has 16 residues. Here the CDR3 reads CASSLHGQGDIVEQYF. The CDR3 DNA follows: TGTGCCAGCAGTTTACACGGACAGGGAGATATCGTGGAGCAGTACTTC.

This chain links TRBV28 with TRBJ2-7; 8 bases are shared with TRBD1. From germline, CDR1 is MDHEN and CDR2 SYDVKM. CDR3 length: 15 residues. Germline trimming cut 5 bases from V and 4 bases from J; bases unmatched to any gene: 10. CDR3 loop: CASSPTGTGRYEQYF. CDR3 nucleotides: TGTGCCAGCAGTCCCACCGGGACAGGTCGATACGAGCAGTACTTC.

The chain employs TRBV7-2 and TRBJ2-2, with 9 bases aligning to TRBD2. Germline V gene sequence: CDR1 SGHTA, CDR2 FQGNSA. The J segment lost 6 bases and the V segment lost 5 bases, leaving 7 bases of the junction unmatched. The CDR3 covers 15 residues. The CDR3 DNA follows: TGTGCCAGCAGCCCGACCGGGACTAGCTCCGGGGAGCTGTTTTTT. Translated: CASSPTGTSSGELFF.

This chain connects TRBV19 to TRBJ2-7; D is ambiguous. Per the germline V gene, CDR1 is LNHDA and CDR2 is SQIVND (reference sequence). Trimming removed 10 bases from V and 3 bases from J, with 13 bases in between. The CDR3 loop spans 12 amino acids. In DNA form, the CDR3 reads TGTGCCACTTCGGACGGCCTCTACGAGCAGTACTTC. It is translated as CATSDGLYEQYF.

The chain combines TRBV6-5 with TRBJ1-2, with D uncertain. Trimming left V 2 bases short and J 6 bases short, with 10 bases between. The CDR3 spans 13 residues. Germline CDR1 reads MNHEY; CDR2 reads SVGAGI. CDR3 residues: CASSYAGRDGYTF. In nucleotides, the CDR3 is TGTGCCAGCAGTTACGCCGGCCGCGATGGCTACACCTTC.

The chain combines TRBV14 with TRBJ1-1; no definite D call. Trimming shortened V by 4 bases and J by 5 bases, and 11 bases separated the two germline ends. The germline gives CDR1 SGHDN, CDR2 FVKESK. The CDR3 length is 13 residues. CDR3 DNA sequence: TGTGCCAGCAGCCTTCAGGAGCCAACTGAAGCTTTCTTT. This codes for CASSLQEPTEAFF.

J is TRBJ1-1 and V is TRBV12-2. TRBV12-2 is shown as a pseudogene. The CDR3 is 17 amino acids. The CDR3 bases are TGTGCAAGTCCCTTTCAGTTGCGGGTCGTTACTAACACTGAAGCTTTCTTT. Its translation: CASPFQLRVVTNTEAFF.

The chain uses TRBV27 and TRBJ2-2; unclear D gene. The V and J ends lost 5 bases and 1 base respectively, with 2 bases between them. Germline V gene sequence: CDR1 MNHEY, CDR2 SMNVEV (reference sequence). The CDR3 runs to 12 residues. As DNA, the CDR3 is TGTGCCAGCAGTGGGAACACCGGGGAGCTGTTTTTT. Translated: CASSGNTGELFF.

The chain recombines TRBV9 with TRBJ1-6, with D possibly matching TRBD1 (5 bases). V gave up 0 bases and J gave up 7 bases, with 11 bases separating them. Per the germline V gene, CDR1 is SGDLS and CDR2 is YYNGEE. This CDR3 is built from 15 residues. CDR3 DNA: TGTGCCAGCAGCGTAGCTGGGGGGTCGAATTCACCCCTCCACTTT. Translation gives CASSVAGGSNSPLHF.

This chain uses TRBV9 with TRBJ2-2; the D gene is possibly TRBD1 (6 bases). V was clipped by 0 bases and J by 1 base, with 7 bases between them. CDR1 and CDR2 (germline): SGDLS, YYNGEE. The CDR3 extends over 15 amino acids. CDR3: CASSVGGGNTGELFF. DNA for the CDR3: TGTGCCAGCAGCGTAGGAGGGGGGAACACCGGGGAGCTGTTTTTT.

V is TRBV18 and J is TRBJ1-6; D might be TRBD1 (6 bases). Germline V gene data show CDR1 as KGHSH and CDR2 as LQKENI. Trimming left V 6 bases short and J 8 bases short, with 17 bases between. The CDR3 sequence is 15 residues long. CDR3 in amino acids: CASSEQQGFDSPLHF. CDR3 DNA sequence: TGTGCCAGCTCTGAACAACAGGGATTCGATTCACCCCTCCACTTT.

V and J are TRBV9 and TRBJ1-4; D remains unclear. Germline V gives CDR1 SGDLS, CDR2 YYNGEE. Trimming left V 0 bases short and J 10 bases short, with 10 bases between. The CDR3 loop spans 13 amino acids. The CDR3 DNA reads TGTGCCAGCAGCGTAGCCCAGGAGGCAAAACTGTTTTTT. Amino acid sequence: CASSVAQEAKLFF. The complete variable domain, with remaining parts taken from reference TRBV9 and TRBJ1-4, reads DSGVTQTPKHLITATGQRVTLRCSPRSGDLSVYWYQQSLDQGLQFLIQYYNGEERAKGNILERFSAQQFPDLHSELNLSSLELGDSALYFCASSVAQEAKLFFGSGTQLSVL.

The chain has TRBV10-2 and TRBJ1-2; D unclear. V dropped 6 bases and J dropped 6 bases, with 11 bases sitting between them. Germline V CDR1 and CDR2: WSHSY, SAAADI. This CDR3 is 12 amino acids long. The CDR3 reads CASRDFSNGYTF. The CDR3 DNA reads TGCGCCAGCAGGGACTTCAGCAATGGCTACACCTTC.

The chain employs TRBV7-2 and TRBJ1-1; no clear D. CDR3 length: 13 amino acids. V lost 2 bases and J 0 bases, leaving 4 bases between the germline ends. In germline, CDR1 is SGHTA, CDR2 FQGNSA. CDR3 coding DNA: TGTGCCAGCAGCTTACAGGTGAACACTGAAGCTTTCTTT. This encodes CASSLQVNTEAFF.

The chain has TRBV7-2 and TRBJ2-3, with a tentative D call TRBD1 (6 bases). Germline values: CDR1 SGHTA, CDR2 FQGNSA. The germline V and J ends were trimmed by 6 bases and 3 bases, with 13 bases remaining between them. This CDR3 is 14 amino acids long. The CDR3 reads CASRRTVRTDTQYF. The DNA of the CDR3 is TGTGCCAGCAGAAGGACAGTCAGAACAGATACGCAGTATTTT.

A word on this clone: The junction and the germline gene differ at one end; a read error may be behind it. The chain carries TRBV7-7 and TRBJ2-5; unclear D gene. There are 13 residues in the CDR3. In germline, CDR1 is SSHAT, CDR2 FNYEAQ (reference sequence). CDR3 bases: TGTGCTAGCAGCTTGGTTGGAAGGGAGACCCAGTACTTC. As protein: CASSLVGRETQYF. Full variable domain (remainder filled in from reference TRBV7-7 and TRBJ2-5): GAGVSQSPRYKVTKRGQDVTLRCDPISSHATLYWYQQALGQGPEFLTYFNYEAQPDKSGLPSDRFSAERPEGSISTLTIQRTEQRDSAMYRCASSLVGRETQYFGPGTRLLVL.

This rearrangement joins TRBV19 to TRBJ1-2; TRBD1 might be the D (6 bases). The CDR3 runs to 16 residues. V was shortened by 3 bases and J by 5 bases, with 19 bases between the two germline ends. CDR1 is LNHDA and CDR2 is SQIVND in the germline V gene (reference sequence). CDR3 sequence (DNA): TGTGCCAGTAGTATCGGGACACGGGGCGCGGGATATGGCTACACCTTC. It codes for CASSIGTRGAGYGYTF.

This chain uses TRBV9 with TRBJ2-7, with 8 positions matching TRBD1. V lost 0 bases to trimming and J lost 3 bases; unmatched junction nucleotides: 5. Germline CDR1 SGDLS, CDR2 YYNGEE. The CDR3 sequence is 15 residues long. The CDR3 region has the DNA TGTGCCAGCAGCGTAGAGACAGGGGACAGCTACGAGCAGTACTTC. Protein sequence: CASSVETGDSYEQYF.

This sequence joins TRBV7-3 and TRBJ2-7; 11 bases are shared with TRBD2. CDR3 length: 17 amino acids. Germline CDR1 reads SGHTA; CDR2 reads FQGTGA. The V and J ends lost 5 bases and 2 bases, in that order; junction bases with no gene match: 11. The CDR3 loop reads CASSKGLAGGQPYEQYF. The DNA for the CDR3 is TGTGCCAGCAGCAAAGGTCTAGCGGGGGGCCAACCCTACGAGCAGTACTTC.

The chain couples TRBV4-3 to TRBJ2-2; the D gene is possibly TRBD2 (5 bases). Per germline, CDR1 LGHNA and CDR2 YSLEER. V lost 0 bases to trimming and J lost 5 bases, with 16 bases between them. The CDR3 spans 17 residues. CDR3 region: CASSQEVEVRPTGELFF. CDR3 nucleotides: TGCGCCAGCAGCCAAGAGGTGGAGGTACGCCCGACCGGGGAGCTGTTTTTT.

This chain uses TRBV5-1 with TRBJ2-3; the match to TRBD2 covers 9 bases. With 0 bases clipped from V and 2 bases from J, the junction kept 4 bases outside the gene matches. This CDR3 spans 16 amino acids. CDR1 is SGHRS, CDR2 YFSETQ, per germline. This CDR3 is CASSLDSGLATDTQYF. CDR3 sequence (DNA): TGCGCCAGCAGCTTGGACTCGGGACTAGCCACAGATACGCAGTATTTT. The whole variable domain, remainder taken from reference TRBV5-1 and TRBJ2-3, is KAGVTQTPRYLIKTRGQQVTLSCSPISGHRSVSWYQQTPGQGLQFLFEYFSETQRNKGNFPGRFSGRQFSNSRSEMNVSTLELGDSALYLCASSLDSGLATDTQYFGPGTRLTVL.

The genes are TRBV7-6 and TRBJ1-6, with 7 bases fitting TRBD1. The CDR3 sequence is 15 residues long. Germline CDR1 reads SGHVS; CDR2 reads FNYEAQ. V was clipped by 1 base and J by 7 bases; unmatched bases: 4. CDR3: CASSLGQGGNSPLHF. DNA of the CDR3: TGTGCCAGCAGCTTAGGGCAGGGGGGGAATTCACCCCTCCACTTT.

V gene TRBV3-1 (or the pseudogene TRBV3-2) combines with J gene TRBJ1-6, with 9 bases that match TRBD1. The CDR3 runs to 16 residues. Per the germline V gene, CDR1 is LGHDT and CDR2 is YNNKEL (reference sequence). V dropped 4 bases and J dropped 7; count of bases not matched to a gene: 8. The CDR3, as DNA: TGTGCCAGCAGCCTACAGACCGGGACAGGGAATTCACCCCTCCACTTT. Its protein product is CASSLQTGTGNSPLHF.

The chain has TRBV27 and TRBJ2-7; 10 bases agree with TRBD2. The germline V gene has CDR1 MNHEY and CDR2 SMNVEV (reference sequence). V trimming: 1 base; J trimming: 1 base; junction bases outside the gene matches: 4. The CDR3 contains 16 residues. The CDR3 nucleotides are TGTGCCAGCAGTTTATGGCCTAGCGGGGGTTCCTACGAGCAGTACTTC. This encodes CASSLWPSGGSYEQYF.